The 13 T cell receptor beta chains given below trace back to one sample, sequenced in a study of blood T cell repertoires in COVID-19. Only in-frame clones appear in the TCRdb table, and some are missing; sequencing was by immunoSEQ multiplex PCR. This sample has roughly 230,000 clones, with more than 75% found just once. What was sequenced was PBMCs or T cells enriched from blood (not recorded which). The receptor set was obtained from a man aged 25 to 45 in a cohort exposed to, infected with or recovered from COVID-19 (not recorded which).

The V call is TRBV5-6, the J call TRBJ1-3; D gene ambiguous. Germline V gene lookup returns CDR1 SGHDT and CDR2 YYEEEE. Trimming removed 2 bases from V and 0 bases from J, with 15 bases in between. This CDR3 contains 17 residues. The CDR3 bases are TGTGCCAGCAGCTTTGCGGGGTTACTATTCTCTGGAAACACCATATATTTT. Encoded protein: CASSFAGLLFSGNTIYF. Full variable domain (remainder filled in from reference TRBV5-6 and TRBJ1-3): DAGVTQSPTHLIKTRGQQVTLRCSPKSGHDTVSWYQQALGQGPQFIFQYYEEEERQRGNFPDRFSGHQFPNYSSELNVNALLLGDSALYLCASSFAGLLFSGNTIYFGEGSWLTVV.

The V gene is TRBV13, the J gene TRBJ2-1; 7 nucleotides align to TRBD2. The germline CDR1 and CDR2 sequences are PRHDT and FYEKMQ (reference sequence). The V and J ends lost 4 bases and 5 bases, in that order; junction bases with no gene match: 14. The length of the CDR3 is 17 residues. CDR3 loop: CASSYGLGGSRNNEQFF. CDR3 in DNA: TGTGCCAGCAGCTACGGACTGGGCGGGAGTAGGAACAATGAGCAGTTCTTC.

V usage is TRBV4-3 and J usage is TRBJ1-4; 10 nucleotides line up with TRBD1. CDR1 is LGHNA, CDR2 YSLEER, per germline. The CDR3 is 16 residues long. Unmatched junction bases numbered 2, after V lost 1 base and J lost 3 bases. The CDR3: CASSQGTGGANEKLFF. The CDR3 region has the DNA TGCGCCAGCAGCCAAGGGACAGGGGGAGCTAATGAAAAACTGTTTTTT.

The rearrangement joins TRBV9 to TRBJ2-1; 10 bases agree with TRBD2. The CDR3 covers 17 residues. V was pared by 4 bases and J by 4 bases, with 11 bases of the junction left unmatched. From germline, CDR1 is SGDLS and CDR2 YYNGEE. This CDR3 is CASSPRWGSGRYNEQFF. CDR3 bases: TGTGCCAGCAGCCCTCGATGGGGTAGCGGGAGGTACAATGAGCAGTTCTTC. The whole variable domain, filled in from reference TRBV9 and TRBJ2-1, reads DSGVTQTPKHLITATGQRVTLRCSPRSGDLSVYWYQQSLDQGLQFLIQYYNGEERAKGNILERFSAQQFPDLHSELNLSSLELGDSALYFCASSPRWGSGRYNEQFFGPGTRLTVL.

The CDR3 reads CASSIKAGSEQYF. As DNA, the CDR3 is TGTGCCAGCAGTATCAAGGCGGGAAGCGAGCAGTACTTC. The J gene is TRBJ2-7, the V gene TRBV12-3 or TRBV12-4; TRBD2 might be the D (6 bases). Trimming stripped 5 bases from V and 6 bases from J, with 14 bases between. The CDR3 spans 13 residues.

The chain employs TRBV19 and TRBJ2-7, with D maybe TRBD2 (5 bases). V lost 4 bases and J lost 3, with 13 bases in between. From germline, CDR1 is LNHDA and CDR2 SQIVND (reference sequence). The CDR3 is 14 amino acids. CDR3 protein: CASSTQPGSYEQYF. In DNA form, the CDR3 reads TGTGCCAGTAGTACACAGCCTGGGAGCTACGAGCAGTACTTC.

The chain joins TRBV5-4 to TRBJ2-5; 9 bases align to TRBD1. The CDR3 runs 17 residues. The germline V gene encodes CDR1 SGHNT and CDR2 YYREEE (reference sequence). J was trimmed by 4 bases and V by 3 bases; bases with no gene match: 13. The CDR3 sequence is CASSSTIGQGKGETQYF. The CDR3 DNA follows: TGTGCCAGCAGCTCAACCATTGGACAGGGGAAGGGAGAGACCCAGTACTTC.

The rearrangement uses TRBV2 and TRBJ1-5; 10 bases align to TRBD1. The V segment lost 3 bases and the J segment 6 bases; nucleotides outside the gene matches: 5. The CDR3 sequence is 15 residues long. Germline-derived CDR1 and CDR2 are SNHLY and FYNNEI. The CDR3 protein is CASSDGTGVVQPQHF. For the CDR3, the DNA is TGTGCCAGCAGTGACGGGACAGGGGTTGTTCAGCCCCAGCATTTT.

The chain couples TRBV7-3 to TRBJ1-2; 10 bases fit TRBD1. Per the germline V gene, CDR1 is SGHTA and CDR2 is FQGTGA. The trim removed 5 bases at V and 7 bases at J, leaving 10 bases unmatched. The CDR3 covers 15 residues. The CDR3 region is CASSRAGQGSGGYTF. The CDR3 nucleotides are TGTGCCAGCAGCCGCGCGGGACAGGGGAGTGGTGGCTACACCTTC.

This clone was detected once. This chain connects TRBV11-2 to TRBJ2-3, with 8 bases lining up with TRBD2. V trimming: 3 bases; J trimming: 4 bases; junction bases outside the gene matches: 6. Germline V gene sequence: CDR1 SGHAT, CDR2 FQNNGV. The length of the CDR3 is 15 residues. The CDR3 nucleotides are TGTGCCAGCAGCTTCAGCGGGAGTTTCTCAGATACGCAGTATTTT. Translated, it gives CASSFSGSFSDTQYF.

CDR3 protein: CASSVFGGSGSPLHF. The DNA of the CDR3 is TGTGCCAGCAGCGTATTTGGGGGGTCAGGTTCACCCCTCCACTTT. The V gene is TRBV9, the J gene TRBJ1-6; weak D call: TRBD1 (5 bases). Trimming removed 1 base at V and 9 bases at J, with 14 bases between. Germline V gene sequence: CDR1 SGDLS, CDR2 YYNGEE. CDR3 length: 15 amino acids.

The chain is built from TRBV11-2 and TRBJ2-1, with TRBD2 identical over 15 bases. V shed 4 bases and J 2 bases; nucleotides not matched to a gene: 3. The germline V gene has CDR1 SGHAT and CDR2 FQNNGV. CDR3 length: 17 amino acids. The DNA of the CDR3 is TGTGCCAGCAGCTGGGGGACTAGCGGGAGGCCCTACAATGAGCAGTTCTTC. It specifies CASSWGTSGRPYNEQFF.

CDR3 nucleotide sequence: TGTGCCAGCAGCCAAGATTACGAGATGCATCAGCCCCAGCATTTT. Translating gives CASSQDYEMHQPQHF. This sequence joins TRBV4-2 and TRBJ1-5; D not certain. The CDR3 is made up of 15 amino acids. Trimming took off 0 bases at V and 5 bases at J, with 11 bases between the two ends. The V gene's germline CDR1 is LGHNA and CDR2 YNFKEQ.